This T cell receptor (beta chain) was obtained from a study of response to subunit inactivated influenza vaccine. General observations from the study: Few new T cells, the authors suggested, are recruited by each seasonal influenza vaccination.

Points on this clonotype: The target antigen is unknown.

TCRdb re-called the RT-PCR reads with MiXCR, one entry per CDR3 protein. The repertoire holds over 650,000 distinct CDR3 sequences, with under 20% as singletons. The specimen comprised PBMCs from blood, sampled roughly 5 days after vaccination. The TCR originated in a man between 45 and 60 years old who received an inactivated influenza vaccine.

The CDR3 protein is CASLLSREADTQYF. The CDR3 DNA reads as TGTGCCAGCCTCCTCTCGAGGGAGGCGGATACGCAGTATTTT. The rearrangement links TRBV7-9 to TRBJ2-3; a possible D gene is TRBD2 (6 bases). Germline V lookup: CDR1 SEHNR, CDR2 FQNEAQ (reference sequence). The CDR3 extends over 14 amino acids. With 8 bases removed from V and 6 bases from J, the gap between germline ends came to 18 bases.